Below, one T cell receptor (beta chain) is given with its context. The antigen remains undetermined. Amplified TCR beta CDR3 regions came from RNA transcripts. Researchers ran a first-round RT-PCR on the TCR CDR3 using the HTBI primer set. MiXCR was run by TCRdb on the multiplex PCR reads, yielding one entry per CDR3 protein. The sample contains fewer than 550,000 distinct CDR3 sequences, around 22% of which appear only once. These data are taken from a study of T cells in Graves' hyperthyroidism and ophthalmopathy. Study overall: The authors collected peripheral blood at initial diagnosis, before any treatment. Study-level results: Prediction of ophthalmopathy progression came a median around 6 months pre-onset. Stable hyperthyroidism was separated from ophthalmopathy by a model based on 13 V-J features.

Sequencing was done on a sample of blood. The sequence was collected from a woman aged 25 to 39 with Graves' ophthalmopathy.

The CDR3 here is CASSSRDSIQETQYF. The CDR3 coding sequence is TGTGCCAGCAGTTCCCGGGACAGCATCCAAGAGACCCAGTACTTC. The chain employs TRBV6-2 or TRBV6-3 and TRBJ2-5; 7 nucleotides agree with TRBD1. Germline V CDR1 and CDR2: MNHEY, SVGEGT. Trimming took 4 bases from V and 1 from J; bases not matched to a gene: 6. The CDR3 is 15 residues long.